This T cell receptor (beta chain) was captured by sequencing in a study of OX40 agonist ivuxolimab in advanced cancers. Study background: Allowance was made for prior anti-PD-1, anti-PD-L1 or anti-CTLA-4 therapy, and 40% had some.

Whole-study results and caveats: The average count of expanded clones was higher among CD8+ T cells than among CD4+.

As concerns this clone: Its specificity is not known.

Clones were read by immunoSEQ multiplex PCR, and TCRdb kept only the in-frame ones, dropping some. The sample yields about 64,000 clones, around 84% seen once. Per the germline V gene, CDR1 is MDHEN and CDR2 is SYDVKM. The ends lost 8 bases at V and 4 bases at J; junction bases unmatched: 5. The CDR3 covers 14 residues. The TCR comes from an adult with an advanced solid tumor such as melanoma, head and neck, liver or kidney cancer. The chain recombines TRBV28 with TRBJ1-5; 10 bases align to TRBD1. The material was CD4+ or CD8+ T cells sorted from blood, obtained in a trial of the OX40 agonist ivuxolimab. The CDR3: CASWDRGGNQPQHF. The CDR3, as DNA: TGTGCCAGCTGGGACAGGGGAGGAAATCAGCCCCAGCATTTT.